Below, one TCR beta chain is given with its context. What it binds is unknown. The sample belongs to a study of CD8 T cells in ankylosing spondylitis. Study-wide points: As for the disease-linked clones, they showed a CD8+ phenotype and occurred at relatively low frequencies in peripheral blood.

TCRdb reprocessed the 5' RACE reads with MiXCR, giving one entry per CDR3 protein. Of approximately 210,000 distinct CDR3 sequences in the sample, about 13% were seen once. The CDR3 has 12 amino acids. Losses at the gene ends were 6 bases for V and 8 bases for J; bases not matched to a gene: 4. Germline CDR1 is SNHLY and CDR2 is FYNNEI. Sequenced: blood, either unsorted or a sorted T cell fraction (not recorded which). The sequence was collected from a male donor with ankylosing spondylitis or in good health (not recorded which). The rearrangement joins TRBV2 to TRBJ2-1, with 7 bases aligning to TRBD1. CDR3 DNA sequence: TGTGCCAGCAGGATGCAGGGGGATGAGCAGTTCTTC. As protein: CASRMQGDEQFF.